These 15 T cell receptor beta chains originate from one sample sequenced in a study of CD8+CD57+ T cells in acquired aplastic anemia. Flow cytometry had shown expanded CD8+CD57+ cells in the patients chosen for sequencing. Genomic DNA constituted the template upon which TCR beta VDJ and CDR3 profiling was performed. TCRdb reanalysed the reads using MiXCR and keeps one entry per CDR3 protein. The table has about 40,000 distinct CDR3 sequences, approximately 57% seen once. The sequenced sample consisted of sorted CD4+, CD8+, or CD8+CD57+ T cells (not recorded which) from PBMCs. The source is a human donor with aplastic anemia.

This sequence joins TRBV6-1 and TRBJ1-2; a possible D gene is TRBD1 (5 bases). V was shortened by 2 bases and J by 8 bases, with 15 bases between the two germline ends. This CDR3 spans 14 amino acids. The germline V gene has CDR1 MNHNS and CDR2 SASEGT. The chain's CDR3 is CASSESAGLYGYTF. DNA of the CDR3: TGTGCCAGCAGTGAAAGCGCAGGGCTTTACGGCTACACCTTC.

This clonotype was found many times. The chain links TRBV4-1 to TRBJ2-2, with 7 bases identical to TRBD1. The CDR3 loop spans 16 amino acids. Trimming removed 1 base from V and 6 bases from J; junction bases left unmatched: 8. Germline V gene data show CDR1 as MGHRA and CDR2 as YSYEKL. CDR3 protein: CASSQVRDSPPGELFF. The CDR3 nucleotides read TGCGCCAGCAGCCAAGTACGGGACAGTCCACCCGGGGAGCTGTTTTTT.

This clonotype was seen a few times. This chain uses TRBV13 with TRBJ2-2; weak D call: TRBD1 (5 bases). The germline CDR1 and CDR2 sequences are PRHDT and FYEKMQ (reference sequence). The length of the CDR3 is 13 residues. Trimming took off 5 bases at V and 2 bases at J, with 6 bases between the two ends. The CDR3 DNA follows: TGTGCCAGCAGCCAGGGAAACACCGGGGAGCTGTTTTTT. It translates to CASSQGNTGELFF.

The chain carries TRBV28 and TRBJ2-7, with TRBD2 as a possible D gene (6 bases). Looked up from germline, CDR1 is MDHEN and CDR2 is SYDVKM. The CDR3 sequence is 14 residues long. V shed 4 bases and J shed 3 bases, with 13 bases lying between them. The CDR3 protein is CASSSPRGDYEQYF. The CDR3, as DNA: TGTGCCAGCAGTTCTCCTCGCGGGGACTACGAGCAGTACTTC.

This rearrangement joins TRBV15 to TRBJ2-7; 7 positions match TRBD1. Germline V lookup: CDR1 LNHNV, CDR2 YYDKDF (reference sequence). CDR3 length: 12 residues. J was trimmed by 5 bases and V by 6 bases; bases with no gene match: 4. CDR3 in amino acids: CATSKGANEQYF. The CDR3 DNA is TGTGCCACCAGTAAGGGGGCTAACGAGCAGTACTTC.

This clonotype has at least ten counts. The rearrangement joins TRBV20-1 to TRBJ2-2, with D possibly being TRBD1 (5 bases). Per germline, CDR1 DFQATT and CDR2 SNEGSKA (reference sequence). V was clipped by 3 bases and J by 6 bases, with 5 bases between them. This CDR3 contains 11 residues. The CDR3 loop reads CSASRAGELFF. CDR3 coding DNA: TGCAGTGCTAGCAGGGCCGGGGAGCTGTTTTTT.

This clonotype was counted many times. CDR3 sequence reads: CASSPGTGVVVDYGYTF. CDR3 DNA: TGTGCCAGCAGCCCGGGGACAGGGGTGGTCGTCGACTATGGCTACACCTTC. The chain couples TRBV11-2 to TRBJ1-2, with TRBD1 matching over 10 bases. The germline gives CDR1 SGHAT, CDR2 FQNNGV. J lost 3 bases, V lost 5 bases, and 12 bases had no gene match. CDR3 length equals 17 residues.

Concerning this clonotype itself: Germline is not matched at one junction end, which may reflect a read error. The CDR3 region has the DNA TGTGCTAGCAGCCAAGCCGGACAGCTCCCAAGCTACACCTTC. Translating it yields CASSQAGQLPSYTF. The chain links TRBV7-7 to TRBJ1-2, with a tentative D call TRBD1 (6 bases). The CDR3 spans 14 residues. CDR1 is SSHAT and CDR2 is FNYEAQ in the germline V gene (reference sequence).

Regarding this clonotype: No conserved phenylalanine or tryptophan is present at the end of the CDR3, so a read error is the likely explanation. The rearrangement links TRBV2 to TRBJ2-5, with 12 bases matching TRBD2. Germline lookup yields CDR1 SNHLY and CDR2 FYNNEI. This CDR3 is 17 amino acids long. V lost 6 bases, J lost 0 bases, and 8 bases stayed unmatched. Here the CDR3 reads CASSPGLAGLYQETQYL. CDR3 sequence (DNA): TGTGCCAGCAGCCCGGGACTAGCGGGCCTGTACCAAGAGACCCAGTACCTC.

In nucleotides, the CDR3 is TGTGCCAGCAGCTTAGATCTAGGGCACCAAGAGACCCAGTACTTC. Its translation is CASSLDLGHQETQYF. The chain is built from TRBV10-3 and TRBJ2-5; D gene unclear. The CDR3 is made up of 15 amino acids. Trimming stripped 10 bases from V and 0 bases from J, with 18 bases between. CDR1 is ENHRY, CDR2 SYGVKD, per germline.

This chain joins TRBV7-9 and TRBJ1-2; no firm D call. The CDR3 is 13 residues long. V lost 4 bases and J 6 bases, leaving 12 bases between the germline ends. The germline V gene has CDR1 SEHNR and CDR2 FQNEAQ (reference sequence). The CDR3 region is CASSSIFPDGYTF. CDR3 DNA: TGTGCCAGCAGCTCGATTTTCCCCGATGGCTACACCTTC.

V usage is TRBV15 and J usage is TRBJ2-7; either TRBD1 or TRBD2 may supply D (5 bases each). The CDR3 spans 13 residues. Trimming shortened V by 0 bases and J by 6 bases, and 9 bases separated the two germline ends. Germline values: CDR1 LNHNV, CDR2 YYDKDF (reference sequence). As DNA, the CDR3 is TGTGCCACCAGCAGAGATGAGGGGTCCGAGCAGTACTTC. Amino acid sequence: CATSRDEGSEQYF.

The CDR3 loop is CASTGISGYTF. CDR3 nucleotide sequence: TGTGCCAGCACCGGGATCAGTGGCTACACCTTC. The chain combines TRBV2 with TRBJ1-2, with D unclear. In germline, CDR1 is SNHLY, CDR2 FYNNEI. Trimming left V 7 bases short and J 7 bases short, with 10 bases between. This CDR3 is 11 amino acids long.

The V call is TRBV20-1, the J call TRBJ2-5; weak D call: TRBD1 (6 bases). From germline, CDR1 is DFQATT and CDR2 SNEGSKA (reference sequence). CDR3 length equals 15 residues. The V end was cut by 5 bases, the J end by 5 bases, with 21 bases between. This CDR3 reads CSAHRTAVQSETQYF. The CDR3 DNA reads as TGCAGTGCTCACCGGACAGCCGTCCAGTCCGAGACCCAGTACTTC.

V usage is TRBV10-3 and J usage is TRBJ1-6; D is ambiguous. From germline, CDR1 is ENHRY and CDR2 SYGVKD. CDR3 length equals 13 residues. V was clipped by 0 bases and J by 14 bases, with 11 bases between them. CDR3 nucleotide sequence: TGTGCCATCAGTGAGTCGGCGGGTGCGGCCCTCCACTTT. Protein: CAISESAGAALHF.